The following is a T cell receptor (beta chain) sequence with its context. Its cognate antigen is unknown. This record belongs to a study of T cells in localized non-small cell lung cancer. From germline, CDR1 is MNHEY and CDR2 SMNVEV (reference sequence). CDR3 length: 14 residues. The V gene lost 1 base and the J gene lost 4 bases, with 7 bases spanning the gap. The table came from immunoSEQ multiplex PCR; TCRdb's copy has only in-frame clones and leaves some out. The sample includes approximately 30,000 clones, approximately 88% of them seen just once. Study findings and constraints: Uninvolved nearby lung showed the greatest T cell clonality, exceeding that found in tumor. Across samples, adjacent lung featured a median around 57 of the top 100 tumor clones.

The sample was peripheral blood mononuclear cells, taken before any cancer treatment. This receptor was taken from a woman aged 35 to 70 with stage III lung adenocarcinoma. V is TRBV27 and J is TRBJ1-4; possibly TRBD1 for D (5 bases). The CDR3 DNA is TGTGCCAGCAGTTTATGGGGGGGTAATGAAAAACTGTTTTTT. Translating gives CASSLWGGNEKLFF. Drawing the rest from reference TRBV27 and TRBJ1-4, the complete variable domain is EAQVTQNPRYLITVTGKKLTVTCSQNMNHEYMSWYRQDPGLGLRQIYYSMNVEVTDKGDVPEGYKVSRKEKRNFPLILESPSPNQTSLYFCASSLWGGNEKLFFGSGTQLSVL.